The rows below give T cell receptor beta chains drawn from one sample of a study of long-term antiretroviral therapy in people with HIV. Only in-frame clones appear in the TCRdb table, and some are missing; sequencing was by immunoSEQ multiplex PCR. The sample records about 34,000 clones, roughly 84% being singletons. The specimen comprised unsorted PBMCs, sampled just over 2.7 years before starting antiretroviral therapy. The receptor set was obtained from a woman aged 25 to 39 with HIV. The CDR3 runs from the conserved cysteine through the conserved F or W. A D gene is named only where the DNA matches it firmly. Only some rows state a clone size, as once, few, many or a class for expanded clones.

clone_size | j_call | d_call | cdr3_length | v_call | cdr3_aa | cdr3_nt
few | TRBJ1-2 | TRBD1 | 14 | TRBV7-9 | CASSPGQAHYGYTF | TGTGCCAGCAGCCCAGGACAGGCCCACTATGGCTACACCTTC
NA | TRBJ1-5 | NA | 14 | TRBV5-5 | CASSFGGINQPQHF | TGTGCCAGCAGCTTCGGGGGGATCAATCAGCCCCAGCATTTT
NA | TRBJ2-3 | NA | 15 | TRBV5-4 | CASSSRSLLTDTQYF | TGTGCCAGCAGCTCTAGGAGTCTTCTCACAGATACGCAGTATTTT
NA | TRBJ1-5 | NA | 13 | TRBV29-1 | CSVGRQPNQPQHF | TGCAGCGTCGGAAGACAGCCCAATCAGCCCCAGCATTTT
NA | TRBJ1-5 | NA | 15 | TRBV5-4 | CASSFGTDLGQPQHF | TGTGCCAGCAGCTTCGGGACCGATTTAGGTCAGCCCCAGCATTTT
once | TRBJ2-5 | TRBD2 | 18 | TRBV4-2 | CASSHNLPGLAGQETQYF | TGTGCCAGCAGCCATAATCTACCGGGACTAGCGGGCCAAGAGACCCAGTACTTC
NA | TRBJ2-1 | TRBD2 | 17 | TRBV9 | CASSVALAGGLLNEQFF | TGTGCCAGCAGCGTGGCACTAGCGGGGGGGCTGTTAAATGAGCAGTTCTTC
few | TRBJ2-2 | TRBD1 | 15 | TRBV2 | CASNDRGRNTGELFF | TGTGCCAGCAATGACAGGGGGCGTAACACCGGGGAGCTGTTTTTT
NA | TRBJ1-4 | TRBD1 | 16 | TRBV6-6 | CASSPRLGTGHEKLFF | TGTGCCAGCAGCCCACGGTTGGGGACAGGGCATGAAAAACTGTTTTTT
NA | TRBJ2-3 | TRBD1 | 14 | TRBV7-6 | CASSDRAYADTQYF | TGTGCCAGCAGCGACAGGGCCTACGCAGATACGCAGTATTTT
NA | TRBJ2-3 | NA | 15 | TRBV7-2 | CASSLGGRNTDTQYF | TGTGCCAGCAGCTTAGGGGGGCGGAACACAGATACGCAGTATTTT
NA | TRBJ2-3 | NA | 10 | TRBV5-8 | CASHMSLQYF | TGTGCCAGTCACATGAGCCTGCAGTATTTT
NA | TRBJ1-2 | NA | 14 | TRBV14 | CASSADVGVDGYTF | TGTGCCAGCAGTGCGGACGTGGGTGTAGATGGCTACACCTTC
NA | TRBJ1-1 | NA | 14 | TRBV18 | CASSKINQGTEAFF | TGTGCCAGCTCAAAGATTAATCAGGGAACTGAAGCTTTCTTT
NA | TRBJ1-2 | NA | 18 | TRBV5-4 | CASSLGATLITTPYGYTF | TGTGCCAGCAGCTTGGGAGCGACTTTGATCACGACTCCTTATGGCTACACCTTC
NA | TRBJ1-1 | NA | 14 | TRBV11-2 | CASSSEPAHTEAFF | TGTGCCAGCAGCTCGGAGCCGGCTCACACTGAAGCTTTCTTT
NA | TRBJ1-1 | NA | 13 | TRBV29-1 | CSVEGRLNTEAFF | TGCAGCGTTGAAGGCAGGCTGAACACTGAAGCTTTCTTT
NA | TRBJ2-1 | NA | 16 | TRBV7-2 | CASSAPGIATYNEQFF | TGTGCCAGCAGCGCCCCCGGGATTGCGACCTACAATGAGCAGTTCTTC
NA | TRBJ1-4 | TRBD1 | 16 | TRBV18 | CASSPAKDRVYEKLFF | TGTGCCAGCTCCCCCGCCAAAGACAGGGTTTATGAAAAACTGTTTTTT
NA | TRBJ2-3 | NA | 16 | TRBV29-1 | CSVDGFVRPSTDTQYF | TGCAGCGTTGATGGTTTCGTCCGACCTAGCACAGATACGCAGTATTTT
once | TRBJ2-2 | TRBD1 | 17 | TRBV4-2 | CASSPPGGQGYTGELFF | TGTGCCAGCAGCCCACCCGGGGGACAGGGGTACACCGGGGAGCTGTTTTTT
NA | TRBJ1-1 | NA | 14 | TRBV9 | CASSVGALNTEAFF | TGTGCCAGCAGCGTAGGGGCTCTGAACACTGAAGCTTTCTTT
NA | TRBJ1-2 | NA | 15 | TRBV7-8 | CASSLEWRSGNGYTF | TGTGCCAGCAGCTTAGAGTGGAGGTCGGGGAATGGCTACACCTTC
NA | TRBJ2-2 | NA | 13 | TRBV6-1 | CASSDMNTGELFF | TGTGCCAGCAGTGACATGAACACCGGGGAGCTGTTTTTT
NA | TRBJ2-1 | NA | 15 | TRBV5-1 | CASSPPGSSYNEQFF | TGCGCCAGCAGTCCCCCGGGGAGCTCCTACAATGAGCAGTTCTTC
NA | TRBJ2-2 | NA | 15 | TRBV7-2 | CASSLGLATTGELFF | TGTGCCAGCAGCTTAGGACTCGCTACAACCGGGGAGCTGTTTTTT
NA | TRBJ1-4 | NA | 13 | TRBV4-1 | CATLGATNEKLFF | TGCGCCACCCTGGGGGCAACTAATGAAAAACTGTTTTTT
NA | TRBJ2-3 | NA | 15 | TRBV7-9 | CASSLEMGPTDTQYF | TGTGCCAGCAGCTTAGAGATGGGGCCTACAGATACGCAGTATTTT
NA | TRBJ1-5 | NA | 13 | TRBV5-1 | CASSPEGNQPQHF | TGCGCCAGCAGCCCCGAGGGGAATCAGCCCCAGCATTTT